Listed below are T cell receptor beta chains from one sample, sequenced in a study of vaccination effects on CD4 cells after COVID-19. No cognate antigen is known for these TCRs. Using immunoSEQ multiplex PCR, the repertoire was profiled, and TCRdb retains in-frame clones only, with some absent. The table lists around 23,000 clones, 65% to 85% of them singletons. This sample comprised CD4+ T cells from PBMCs cultured with HCoV-229E spike peptides, obtained after COVID-19 vaccination. These receptors were collected from a human donor who received a COVID-19 vaccine. CDR3s include the opening cysteine and the closing phenylalanine or tryptophan. A D gene is named only where the DNA matches it firmly. Not every row has a clone size; where given, it reads once, few, many or a size class.

.	TRBV7-2	.	TRBJ1-6	TGTGCCAGCAGCTTAGCGCTAACCGTAAGGCTCCACTTT	CASSLALTVRLHF
.	TRBV20-1	.	TRBJ2-2	TGCAGTGCTAGTCGAGGACCGAACACCGGGGAGCTGTTTTTT	CSASRGPNTGELFF
.	TRBV7-9	.	TRBJ2-3	TGTGCCAGCAGCTTAGATCCTCGCCAGGCTACGCAGTATTTT	CASSLDPRQATQYF
TRBD1	TRBV19	.	TRBJ2-2	TGTGCCAGTAGTATCTCACAGGGGACCACCGGGGAGCTGTTTTTT	CASSISQGTTGELFF
.	TRBV5-1	.	TRBJ1-1	TGCGCCAGCAGCTTGGTCGGGAAGTGGAACACTGAAGCTTTCTTT	CASSLVGKWNTEAFF
.	TRBV29-1	.	TRBJ1-2	TGCAGCGTTGAAGGCGTAGATGGCTACACCTTC	CSVEGVDGYTF
TRBD1	TRBV30	.	TRBJ1-1	TGTGCCTGGACCCCCAGGGGGCAAACTGAAGCTTTCTTT	CAWTPRGQTEAFF
TRBD1	TRBV18	few	TRBJ2-6	TGTGCCAGCTCACCAAGAAGACAGGGTGGTGGGGCCAACGTCCTGACTTTC	CASSPRRQGGGANVLTF
.	TRBV28	.	TRBJ1-6	TGTGCCAGCAGTTTATCGGCAGGCTGGTCACCCCTCCACTTT	CASSLSAGWSPLHF
TRBD1	TRBV6-5	.	TRBJ1-2	TGTGCCAGCAGTTACTTAGGACAGGGGGGAGGCTACACCTTC	CASSYLGQGGGYTF
TRBD1	TRBV5-1	.	TRBJ2-3	TGCGCCAGCAGCCAGGACAGGGGGGACACAGATACGCAGTATTTT	CASSQDRGDTDTQYF
TRBD2	TRBV3-1/TRBV3-2	few	TRBJ2-1	TGTGCCAGCAGCCCACGGACTAGCGGGATCTCCTACAATGAGCAGTTCTTC	CASSPRTSGISYNEQFF
.	TRBV29-1	.	TRBJ1-6	TGCAGCGCCCGGGATCCTAATTCACCCCTCCACTTT	CSARDPNSPLHF